These 14 T cell receptor beta chains were sequenced from one sample in a study of PD-1 blockade in classical Hodgkin lymphoma. The protocol was immunoSEQ multiplex PCR, while the TCRdb copy is restricted to in-frame clones and leaves out a portion. The sample carries about 60,000 clones, about nine tenths recorded once. Every patient had relapsed following autologous stem cell transplantation, and cohorts differed in brentuximab vedotin exposure. The sample in question was peripheral blood mononuclear cells (PBMCs), obtained at baseline. These receptors were taken from a human donor with classical Hodgkin lymphoma.

This chain links TRBV5-1 with TRBJ1-6, with 7 bases fitting TRBD1. The CDR3 loop spans 15 amino acids. Germline assignment: CDR1 SGHRS and CDR2 YFSETQ. With 4 bases clipped from V and 5 bases from J, the junction kept 6 bases outside the gene matches. The CDR3 DNA is TGCGCCAGCAGCACGGGGACAGCTAATAATTCACCCCTCCACTTT. The encoded protein is CASSTGTANNSPLHF.

V is TRBV18 and J is TRBJ2-7; a possible D gene is TRBD2 (6 bases). The CDR3 totals 15 residues. Germline-derived CDR1 and CDR2 are KGHSH and LQKENI. The germline V and J ends were trimmed by 3 bases and 3 bases, with 15 bases remaining between them. DNA of the CDR3: TGTGCCAGCTCACCCTTGACTAGTGGGAGCTACGAGCAGTACTTC. Its protein product is CASSPLTSGSYEQYF. Full variable domain (missing parts from reference TRBV18 and TRBJ2-7): NAGVMQNPRHLVRRRGQEARLRCSPMKGHSHVYWYRQLPEEGLKFMVYLQKENIIDESGMPKERFSAEFPKEGPSILRIQQVVRGDSAAYFCASSPLTSGSYEQYFGPGTRLTVT.

The chain uses TRBV9 and TRBJ2-5; unclear D gene. The ends were cut back, 0 bases at V and 4 bases at J, with 7 bases in the middle. Germline V gene sequence: CDR1 SGDLS, CDR2 YYNGEE. This CDR3 has 13 residues. The CDR3 region is CASSVGIAETQYF. CDR3 sequence (DNA): TGTGCCAGCAGCGTAGGAATCGCAGAGACCCAGTACTTC.

This sequence joins TRBV11-2 and TRBJ2-2; maybe TRBD2 (6 bases). This CDR3 region has 15 residues. V was trimmed by 4 bases and J by 3 bases, leaving 12 bases between them. Per germline, CDR1 SGHAT and CDR2 FQNNGV. The CDR3 DNA sequence: TGTGCCAGCAGCTCATTCAGGGAGGACACCGGGGAGCTGTTTTTT. Amino acids: CASSSFREDTGELFF.

CDR3 sequence reads: CASSFSPARTSYEQYF. The CDR3 DNA sequence: TGTGCCAGCAGTTTCAGCCCGGCTCGCACATCCTACGAGCAGTACTTC. The chain is built from TRBV27 and TRBJ2-7; D not certain. Trimming left V 3 bases short and J 1 base short, with 16 bases between. The CDR3 has 16 residues. Germline V lookup: CDR1 MNHEY, CDR2 SMNVEV (reference sequence).

The chain has TRBV9 and TRBJ2-1; 7 bases are shared with TRBD2. Per the germline V gene, CDR1 is SGDLS and CDR2 is YYNGEE. The CDR3 has 11 amino acids. The V gene end was trimmed by 7 bases and the J gene end by 9 bases; junction bases not matched to a gene: 4. This CDR3 is CASSTGGEQFF. The CDR3 bases are TGTGCCAGCTCGACGGGGGGTGAGCAGTTCTTC.

The sample holds one count of this clone. The V call is TRBV18, the J call TRBJ1-1; TRBD1 matches 10 bases. J gave up 3 bases and V 4 bases, and 14 bases lay outside the gene matches. This CDR3 has 18 amino acids. The germline gives CDR1 KGHSH, CDR2 LQKENI. The CDR3 region has the DNA TGTGCCAGCTCACGTTCCGGGACAGGGGTATTTCCTGACACTGAAGCTTTCTTT. Amino acids: CASSRSGTGVFPDTEAFF.

This clone counts as medium-sized. Here the CDR3 reads CASSPTAHGAFF. The CDR3 DNA follows: TGTGCCAGTAGTCCAACTGCGCATGGAGCTTTCTTT. The chain has TRBV19 and TRBJ1-1; D gene unclear. Trimming took off 5 bases at V and 10 bases at J, with 14 bases between the two ends. Germline CDR1 LNHDA, CDR2 SQIVND (reference sequence). The CDR3 loop spans 12 amino acids. Full variable domain (missing parts from reference TRBV19 and TRBJ1-1): DGGITQSPKYLFRKEGQNVTLSCEQNLNHDAMYWYRQDPGQGLRLIYYSQIVNDFQKGDIAEGYSVSREKKESFPLTVTSAQKNPTAFYLCASSPTAHGAFFGQGTRLTVV.

The V call is TRBV6-5, the J call TRBJ2-7, with 8 bases fitting TRBD1. This CDR3 has 15 residues. V dropped 2 bases and J dropped 5; count of bases not matched to a gene: 8. The V gene's germline CDR1 is MNHEY and CDR2 SVGAGI. The CDR3 region has the DNA TGTGCCAGCAGTTACGGTGGGACAGGTCTCGACGAGCAGTACTTC. This codes for CASSYGGTGLDEQYF.

The chain uses TRBV28 and TRBJ2-7, with 9 bases identical to TRBD1. V lost 5 bases, J lost 2 bases, and 7 bases stayed unmatched. The CDR3 is made up of 15 amino acids. The germline V gene has CDR1 MDHEN and CDR2 SYDVKM. CDR3 loop: CASSTGGAGTYEQYF. The CDR3 DNA follows: TGTGCCAGCAGTACAGGGGGCGCTGGAACCTACGAGCAGTACTTC.

V is TRBV7-9 and J is TRBJ2-3; weak D call: TRBD2 (5 bases). V was trimmed by 4 bases and J by 4 bases, leaving 24 bases between them. CDR1 is SEHNR, CDR2 FQNEAQ, per germline (reference sequence). This CDR3 is 18 amino acids long. CDR3 loop: CASSSNAPHSGNADTQYF. In DNA form, the CDR3 reads TGTGCCAGCAGCTCAAACGCCCCCCACTCGGGGAACGCAGATACGCAGTATTTT.

J is TRBJ1-4 and V is TRBV7-9; tentatively, D is TRBD1 (6 bases). From germline, CDR1 is SEHNR and CDR2 FQNEAQ (reference sequence). This CDR3 comprises 14 residues. V was shortened by 4 bases and J by 7 bases, with 13 bases between the two germline ends. CDR3 residues: CASSWGAGGEKLFF. As DNA, the CDR3 is TGTGCCAGCAGCTGGGGGGCCGGCGGTGAAAAACTGTTTTTT.

The genes are TRBV6-5 and TRBJ2-2; no clear D. Looked up from germline, CDR1 is MNHEY and CDR2 is SVGAGI. CDR3 length: 14 amino acids. V was pared by 6 bases and J by 3 bases, with 11 bases between. CDR3 loop: CASSPLRDTGELFF. In DNA form, the CDR3 reads TGTGCCAGCAGCCCCCTCCGTGACACCGGGGAGCTGTTTTTT.

In DNA, the CDR3 is TGTGCCAGTAGTATCCCTCTTAATGAGCAGTTCTTC. Protein: CASSIPLNEQFF. The chain recombines TRBV19 with TRBJ2-1; D not resolved. Germline V CDR1 and CDR2: LNHDA, SQIVND (reference sequence). The CDR3 runs 12 residues. Trimming left V 3 bases short and J 7 bases short, with 7 bases between.